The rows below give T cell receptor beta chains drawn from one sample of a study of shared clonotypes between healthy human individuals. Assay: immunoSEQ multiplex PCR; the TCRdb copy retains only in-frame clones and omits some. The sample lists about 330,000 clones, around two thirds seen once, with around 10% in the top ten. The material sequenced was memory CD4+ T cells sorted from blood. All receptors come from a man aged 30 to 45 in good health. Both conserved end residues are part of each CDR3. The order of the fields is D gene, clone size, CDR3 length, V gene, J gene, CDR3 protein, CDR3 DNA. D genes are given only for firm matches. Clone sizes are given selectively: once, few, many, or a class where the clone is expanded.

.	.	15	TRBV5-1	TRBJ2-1	CASSVIPGNDNEQFF	TGCGCCAGCAGCGTAATCCCAGGGAACGACAATGAGCAGTTCTTC
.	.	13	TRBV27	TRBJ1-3	CASSSYSGNTIYF	TGTGCCAGCAGTTCATACTCTGGAAACACCATATATTTT
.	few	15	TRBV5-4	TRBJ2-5	CASSYRARTQETQYF	TGTGCCAGCAGCTACCGGGCCCGAACCCAAGAGACCCAGTACTTC
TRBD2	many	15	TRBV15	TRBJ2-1	CATSRELAGGTPQFF	TGTGCCACCAGCAGAGAACTAGCGGGAGGGACCCCCCAGTTCTTC
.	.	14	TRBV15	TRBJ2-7	CATSNLAGNFEQYF	TGTGCCACCAGCAACCTCGCGGGGAACTTCGAGCAGTACTTC
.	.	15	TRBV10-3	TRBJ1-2	CAIRAATFDGYGYTF	TGTGCCATCCGGGCCGCGACATTTGACGGGTATGGCTACACCTTC
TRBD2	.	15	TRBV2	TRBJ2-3	CASSGTSGSRDTQYF	TGTGCCAGCAGCGGGACTAGCGGGAGTAGAGATACGCAGTATTTT
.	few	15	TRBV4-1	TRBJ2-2	CASSRGGSDTGELFF	TGCGCCAGCAGCCGAGGGGGGAGTGACACCGGGGAGCTGTTTTTT
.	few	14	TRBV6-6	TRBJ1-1	CASSYGYRDAEAFF	TGTGCCAGCAGTTACGGATACAGGGACGCTGAAGCTTTCTTT
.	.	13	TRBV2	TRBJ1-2	CASSETGVYGYTF	TGTGCCAGCAGTGAAACAGGCGTTTATGGCTACACCTTC
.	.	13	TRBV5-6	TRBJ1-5	CASSLAGHQPQHF	TGTGCCAGCAGCTTGGCAGGGCATCAGCCCCAGCATTTT
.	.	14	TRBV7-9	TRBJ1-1	CASSLGSEATEAFF	TGTGCCAGCAGCTTAGGGTCCGAGGCCACTGAAGCTTTCTTT
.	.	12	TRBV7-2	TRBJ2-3	CASSLALDTQYF	TGTGCCAGCAGCTTAGCTTTAGATACGCAGTATTTT
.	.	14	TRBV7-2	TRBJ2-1	CASSPFRQSDEQFF	TGTGCCAGCAGCCCTTTCCGACAGAGCGATGAGCAGTTCTTC
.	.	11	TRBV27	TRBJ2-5	CASSLGETQYF	TGTGCCAGCAGTTTAGGGGAGACCCAGTACTTC
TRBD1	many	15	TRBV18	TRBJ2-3	CASSPRQGSGDTQYF	TGTGCCAGCTCACCAAGACAGGGGTCAGGAGATACGCAGTATTTT
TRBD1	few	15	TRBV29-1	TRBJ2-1	CSVDSAGGSYNEQFF	TGCAGCGTGGACTCCGCAGGGGGCTCCTACAATGAGCAGTTCTTC
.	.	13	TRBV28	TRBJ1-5	CASVRRGYQPQHF	TGTGCCAGCGTCCGTAGGGGGTACCAGCCCCAGCATTTT
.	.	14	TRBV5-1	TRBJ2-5	CASSPDGVQETQYF	TGCGCCAGCAGCCCGGACGGGGTCCAAGAGACCCAGTACTTC
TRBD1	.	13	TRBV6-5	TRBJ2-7	CASLDRTGDEQYF	TGTGCCAGCCTTGACAGGACAGGGGACGAGCAGTACTTC
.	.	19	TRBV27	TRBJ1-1	CASSFLGRGLGLGNTEAFF	TGTGCCAGCAGTTTTTTGGGGCGGGGGTTAGGTTTGGGTAACACTGAAGCTTTCTTT
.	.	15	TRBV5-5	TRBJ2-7	CASSFGIGRSYEQYF	TGTGCCAGCAGCTTTGGGATAGGGAGGTCCTACGAGCAGTACTTC
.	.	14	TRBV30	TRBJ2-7	CAWSRTARTYEQYF	TGTGCCTGGTCCCGGACAGCGAGAACCTACGAGCAGTACTTC
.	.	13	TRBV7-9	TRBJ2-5	CAIQGIGQETQYF	TGTGCCATACAGGGAATAGGGCAAGAGACCCAGTACTTC
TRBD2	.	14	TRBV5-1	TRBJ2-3	CASRRELSADTQYF	TGCGCCAGCCGGCGGGAGCTCTCCGCCGATACGCAGTATTTT
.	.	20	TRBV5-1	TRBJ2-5	CASSFGFGLQGRSTKETQYF	TGCGCCAGCAGCTTCGGGTTTGGTCTTCAGGGGCGGAGTACCAAAGAGACCCAGTACTTC
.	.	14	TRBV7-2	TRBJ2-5	CASSLDRGTETQYF	TGTGCCAGCAGCTTAGATCGGGGAACGGAGACCCAGTACTTC
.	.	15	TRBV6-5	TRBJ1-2	CASSYSRVANYGYTF	TGTGCCAGCAGTTACTCCCGAGTAGCTAACTATGGCTACACCTTC
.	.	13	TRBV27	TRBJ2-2	CASTPAVTGELFF	TGTGCCAGCACCCCCGCGGTCACCGGGGAGCTGTTTTTT
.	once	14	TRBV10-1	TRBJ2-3	CASSDSIGADTQYF	TGCGCCAGCAGTGATAGTATTGGGGCAGATACGCAGTATTTT
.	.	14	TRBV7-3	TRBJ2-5	CASSPTGLQETQYF	TGTGCCAGCAGCCCGACGGGTTTACAAGAGACCCAGTACTTC
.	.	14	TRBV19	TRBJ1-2	CASSTWTDLYGYTF	TGTGCCAGTAGTACCTGGACAGACCTATATGGCTACACCTTC
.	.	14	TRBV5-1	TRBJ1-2	CASSPEGDGYGYTF	TGCGCCAGCAGCCCGGAGGGGGACGGCTATGGCTACACCTTC
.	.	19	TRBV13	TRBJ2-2	CASRKPKGLGRQNTGELFF	TGTGCCAGTCGTAAGCCAAAGGGATTGGGGCGACAAAACACCGGGGAGCTGTTTTTT
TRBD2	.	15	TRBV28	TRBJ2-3	CASSSTAGVTDTQYF	TGTGCCAGCAGTTCGACAGCGGGAGTCACAGATACGCAGTATTTT